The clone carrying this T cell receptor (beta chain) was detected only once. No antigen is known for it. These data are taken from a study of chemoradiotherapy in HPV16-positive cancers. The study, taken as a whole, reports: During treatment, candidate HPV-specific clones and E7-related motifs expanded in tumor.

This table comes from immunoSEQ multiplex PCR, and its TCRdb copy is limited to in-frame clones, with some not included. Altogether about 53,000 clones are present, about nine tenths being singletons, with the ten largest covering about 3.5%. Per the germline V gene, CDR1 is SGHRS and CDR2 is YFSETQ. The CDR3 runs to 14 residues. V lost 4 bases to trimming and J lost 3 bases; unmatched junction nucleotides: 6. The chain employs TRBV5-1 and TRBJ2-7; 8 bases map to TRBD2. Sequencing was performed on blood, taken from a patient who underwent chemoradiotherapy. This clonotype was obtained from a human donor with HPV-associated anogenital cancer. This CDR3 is CASSGLADIYEQYF. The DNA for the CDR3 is TGCGCCAGCAGCGGACTAGCAGATATCTACGAGCAGTACTTC. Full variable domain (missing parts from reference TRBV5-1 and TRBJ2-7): KAGVTQTPRYLIKTRGQQVTLSCSPISGHRSVSWYQQTPGQGLQFLFEYFSETQRNKGNFPGRFSGRQFSNSRSEMNVSTLELGDSALYLCASSGLADIYEQYFGPGTRLTVT.